The present T cell receptor (beta chain) was sequenced within a study of blood T cell repertoires in COVID-19. Only in-frame clones appear in the TCRdb table, and some are missing; sequencing was by immunoSEQ multiplex PCR. The data contain 75,000 to 95,000 clones, approximately 90% of them singletons. Sequencing was done on a sample of peripheral blood. This sequence originates from a human donor in a cohort sampled during active COVID-19.

The CDR3 here is CASSQGQFYGYTF. The DNA of the CDR3 is TGTGCCAGCAGCCAAGGACAGTTCTATGGCTACACCTTC. V gene TRBV28 combines with J gene TRBJ1-2; possible D gene TRBD1, 6 bases. The CDR3 totals 13 residues. Germline V CDR1 and CDR2: MDHEN, SYDVKM. V was trimmed by 6 bases and J by 4 bases, leaving 12 bases between them.